Listed below are T cell receptor beta chains from one sample, sequenced in a study of T cell clusters in autoimmune cytopenias. TCRdb reprocessed the multiplex PCR reads and keeps a single row for each CDR3 protein, giving no DNA. The listing contains 6,000 to 7,000 distinct CDR3 sequences. These data also featured in a second study, about T cell repertoires in aging, cancer and after chemotherapy.

Sequenced: peripheral blood. These receptors were obtained from a human donor in good health. Each CDR3 is given with its conserved first and last residue. A clone size is listed for some rows: how often the clone was seen (once, few, many), or a class if it is expanded.

TRBJ2-1 | TRBV5-4 | - | CASSWGQGNYNEQFF
TRBJ1-6 | TRBV7-9 | - | CASSSPVAGANSPLHF
TRBJ1-2 | TRBV12-3/TRBV12-4 | - | CASSLGRRGNYGYTF
TRBJ2-5 | TRBV6-2/TRBV6-3 | - | CASKSGQGQETQYF
TRBJ2-5 | TRBV13 | - | CASSVEGQETQYF
TRBJ1-2 | TRBV7-9 | - | CASSSYRGQDGYTF
TRBJ2-1 | TRBV19 | - | CASSISASGSNEQFF
TRBJ2-1 | TRBV30 | - | CAWGDEFQKNNEQFF
TRBJ2-5 | TRBV15 | - | CATSRDIRGSETQYF
TRBJ2-3 | TRBV19 | medium-sized | CASSEGLAGGADTQYF
TRBJ1-5 | TRBV18 | - | CASSPGQGNQPQHF
TRBJ2-1 | TRBV5-1 | - | CASSLEGQGSYNEQFF
TRBJ2-1 | TRBV27 | - | CASSFDAEAPYNEQFF
TRBJ1-6 | TRBV6-1 | - | CASSENARFSPLHF
TRBJ2-5 | TRBV19 | medium-sized | CASSIRVSGQETQYF
TRBJ2-2 | TRBV27 | - | CASSVNTGELFF
TRBJ2-2 | TRBV19 | - | CASRLVWQGDTGELFF
TRBJ1-4 | TRBV6-5 | - | CASSYQTGLGEKLFF
TRBJ2-7 | TRBV6-5 | medium-sized | CASRPPGLVAAEQYF
TRBJ2-7 | TRBV18 | - | CASSPGTGLRYEQYF
TRBJ1-2 | TRBV6-5 | - | CASSSSTQNYGYTF
TRBJ2-1 | TRBV29-1 | medium-sized | CSAEHRDNEQFF
TRBJ1-5 | TRBV27 | - | CASGYTRPQHF
TRBJ2-3 | TRBV5-6 | - | CASSSTGITDTQYF
TRBJ2-1 | TRBV19 | - | CASKGESSYNEQFF
TRBJ1-1 | TRBV29-1 | medium-sized | CSVDTGVNTEAFF
TRBJ2-7 | TRBV19 | medium-sized | CASSTRRESYEQYF
TRBJ2-2 | TRBV6-5 | medium-sized | CASSYSFTRTSLTGELFF
TRBJ2-1 | TRBV27 | - | CASSPGTSGRNEQFF
TRBJ1-5 | TRBV20-1 | - | CSATSPGTGNDQPQHF
TRBJ2-3 | TRBV5-6 | - | CASSRRLGGDTQYF
TRBJ1-1 | TRBV6-2/TRBV6-3 | - | CASGTGTGNTEAFF
TRBJ1-1 | TRBV29-1 | - | CSVLRDRGSGTEAFF
TRBJ1-4 | TRBV27 | - | CASSKNRGSYLNEKLFF
TRBJ1-6 | TRBV27 | - | CASSLNYNSPLHF
TRBJ2-7 | TRBV15 | - | CATSSTLAGEQYF
TRBJ1-1 | TRBV12-3/TRBV12-4 | - | CASSFVAGVRPNTEAFF
TRBJ2-7 | TRBV27 | - | CASSPGLAGGPTSYEQYF
TRBJ2-5 | TRBV5-5 | medium-sized | CASSQRPGGQETQYF
TRBJ1-2 | TRBV6-5 | medium-sized | CASSYSEAGKGGYGYTF
TRBJ2-7 | TRBV6-1 | - | CASSDGGAGVEQYF
TRBJ1-2 | TRBV19 | medium-sized | CASKASLTGYTF
TRBJ2-5 | TRBV13 | - | CASSLWGQGQETQYF
TRBJ2-3 | TRBV12-3/TRBV12-4 | - | CASSSDRVRGRDTQYF
TRBJ2-1 | TRBV19 | - | CASSLRGGVNEQFF
TRBJ2-3 | TRBV5-5 | - | CASSYGRGDTQYF
TRBJ2-3 | TRBV19 | - | CASSIVPAGAGTDTQYF
TRBJ1-2 | TRBV30 | - | CAWRVQGRSYGYTF
TRBJ2-1 | TRBV6-1 | - | CASRWTGPNEQFF